This T cell receptor beta chain came from a study of neurological immune-mediated disorders. Study-wide results and limits: No sharing of CDR3 amino acid sequences was observed among expanded clones across subjects, suggesting private repertoires in all groups.

The CDR3 is 14 residues long. Trimming stripped 3 bases from V and 0 bases from J, with 6 bases between. This clonotype was seen repeatedly, ten times or more. Its antigen remains unknown. TCRdb used MiXCR to reprocess the 5' RACE reads, holding one entry per CDR3 protein. The sample lists roughly 60,000 distinct CDR3 sequences, under 5% seen once, with about 2% in the top ten. The sorted libraries started from about a million CD4+ or CD8+ T cells. The sample comprised CD4+ T cells from blood. The chain employs TRBV12-3 or TRBV12-4 and TRBJ1-5; D is perhaps TRBD1 (6 bases). The origin of this receptor is a woman aged 40 to 50 with multiple sclerosis. CDR3 loop: CASSLGHSNQPQHF. Here the CDR3 DNA reads TGTGCCAGCAGTTTGGGACATAGCAATCAGCCCCAGCATTTT.